Detailed here is one TCR beta chain. Its antigen remains unidentified. The source of the sample is a study of T cell repertoires in cytomegalovirus infection. Study background: CMV infection and matching HLA type were both indicated by public TCR beta signatures.

Each CDR3 protein is one row after TCRdb ran MiXCR on the reads. The table records approximately 310,000 distinct CDR3 sequences, 25% of them present only once. CDR3 length: 19 amino acids. Per germline, CDR1 SGHVS and CDR2 FQNEAQ. V lost 5 bases to trimming and J lost 9 bases; unmatched junction nucleotides: 20. General observations from the study: There were carriers of CMV plus the relevant HLA, and cumulative public TCR beta family frequency identified them. CMV-specific HLA-C-restricted TCR beta clonotypes dominated the ex vivo response.

V and J are TRBV7-8 and TRBJ2-3; 13 bases are shared with TRBD2. Here the sequenced sample was cultured PBMCs, taken from culture after CMV antigen stimulation. This clonotype originated in a human donor in good health (CMV status not recorded). Some clones in this sample may be carry-over from other donors' samples. CDR3 in DNA: TGTGCCAGCAGCCCTGGACTAGCGGGAGAGGGTCTTCCCTGGGGGACGCAGTATTTT. Translation gives CASSPGLAGEGLPWGTQYF.